Following are 14 T cell receptor beta chains from one sample sequenced in a study of precursors of human CD4 cytotoxic T cells. Four sorted CD4+ memory subsets, central memory, effector memory, IL-7R-high TEMRA and IL-7R-negative TEMRA, were UMI-sequenced. TCRdb analysed the reads with MiXCR anew, one entry per CDR3 protein. The sample shows several hundred distinct CDR3 sequences, about 15% of them seen only once. Sequencing was performed on memory CD4+ T cells from blood (PBMCs). These receptors came from a human donor in good health.

This clonotype is categorized as large. The V gene is TRBV29-1, the J gene TRBJ2-3, with a possible D match to TRBD1 (6 bases). The CDR3 runs 14 residues. Trimming took off 3 bases at V and 1 base at J, with 11 bases between the two ends. Germline CDR1 is SQVTM and CDR2 is ANQGSEA. This CDR3 reads CSVEPGHGTDTQYF. The DNA for the CDR3 is TGCAGCGTTGAGCCGGGACATGGCACAGATACGCAGTATTTT.

In its sample, this clonotype ranks as large (0.1 to 1%). The chain combines TRBV5-1 with TRBJ1-5, with TRBD1 identical over 8 bases. The CDR3 has 16 residues. Unmatched junction bases numbered 8, after V lost 0 bases and J lost 6 bases. Per the germline V gene, CDR1 is SGHRS and CDR2 is YFSETQ. CDR3 sequence reads: CASSLGDRQGGQPQHF. Written as DNA, the CDR3 is TGCGCCAGCAGCTTGGGGGACAGGCAAGGGGGTCAGCCCCAGCATTTT.

This clonotype was counted a few times. V gene TRBV12-3 or TRBV12-4 combines with J gene TRBJ1-3, with 7 bases fitting TRBD1. The V segment lost 4 bases and the J segment 2 bases; nucleotides outside the gene matches: 8. This CDR3 comprises 16 residues. CDR3 in DNA: TGTGCCAGCAGTTCACACTCCGGGACAGCTGGAAACACCATATATTTT. Translating it yields CASSSHSGTAGNTIYF.

By sample fraction, this clonotype is large. The chain combines TRBV4-2 with TRBJ2-2, with TRBD2 matching over 9 bases. This CDR3 spans 15 amino acids. J gave up 5 bases and V 2 bases, and 3 bases lay outside the gene matches. Germline CDR1 is LGHNA and CDR2 is YNFKEQ. In DNA, the CDR3 is TGTGCCAGCAGCCAATCCCTAGCGGGGACCGGGGAGCTGTTTTTT. It yields the protein CASSQSLAGTGELFF.

In nucleotides, the CDR3 is TGCAGCGTTGAAATTCGAGGGTCGGGCACCGGGGAGCTGTTTTTT. This gives the protein CSVEIRGSGTGELFF. The V gene is TRBV29-1, the J gene TRBJ2-2; D possibly corresponds to TRBD2 (5 bases). CDR3 size: 15 residues. Germline lookup yields CDR1 SQVTM and CDR2 ANQGSEA. Trimming removed 2 bases from V and 4 bases from J, with 14 bases in between.

By share of the sample, this clonotype is large. The V and J genes are TRBV6-5 and TRBJ2-5; a possible D gene is TRBD1 (6 bases). Germline CDR1 reads MNHEY; CDR2 reads SVGAGI. This CDR3 contains 15 residues. V lost 6 bases and J 5 bases, leaving 19 bases between the germline ends. This CDR3 reads CASRPGTNHGETQYF. DNA of the CDR3: TGTGCCAGCAGACCTGGGACAAACCACGGGGAGACCCAGTACTTC.

The chain has TRBV28 and TRBJ1-6, with D uncertain. CDR3 length: 11 residues. CDR1 is MDHEN and CDR2 is SYDVKM in the germline V gene. The V end was cut by 11 bases, the J end by 6 bases, with 8 bases between. CDR3 loop: CAAGFNSPLHF. In nucleotides, the CDR3 is TGTGCCGCGGGGTTTAATTCACCCCTCCACTTT. Based on the CDR3 plus reference TRBV28 and TRBJ1-6, the full variable domain is DVKVTQSSRYLVKRTGEKVFLECVQDMDHENMFWYRQDPGLGLRLIYFSYDVKMKEKGDIPEGYSVSREKKERFSLILESASTNQTSMYLCAAGFNSPLHFGNGTRLTVT.

Sample share makes this clonotype large (0.1 to 1%). The rearrangement uses TRBV5-1 and TRBJ2-2; D perhaps matches TRBD2 (6 bases). CDR1 is SGHRS and CDR2 is YFSETQ in the germline V gene. The CDR3 is made up of 15 amino acids. Trimming took 0 bases from V and 4 from J, leaving 10 bases between them. The CDR3 here is CASSLAGGGTGELFF. CDR3 nucleotides: TGCGCCAGCAGCTTGGCTGGGGGAGGCACCGGGGAGCTGTTTTTT.

The V call is TRBV9, the J call TRBJ2-3, with 8 bases aligning to TRBD1. The V gene end was trimmed by 4 bases and the J gene end by 3 bases; junction bases not matched to a gene: 10. CDR3 length: 16 residues. Germline CDR1 reads SGDLS; CDR2 reads YYNGEE. CDR3 loop: CASSPIFRGRTDTQYF. CDR3 DNA sequence: TGTGCCAGCAGCCCCATATTCAGGGGGCGGACAGATACGCAGTATTTT.

In its sample, this clonotype was seen a few times. V gene TRBV5-1 combines with J gene TRBJ2-1; D tentatively fits TRBD1 or TRBD2 (6 bases each). This CDR3 comprises 16 residues. Germline V gene lookup returns CDR1 SGHRS and CDR2 YFSETQ. Trimming took off 1 base at V and 4 bases at J, with 15 bases between the two ends. The CDR3 reads CASSLRAEGGYNEQFF. The CDR3 nucleotides read TGCGCCAGCAGCTTGAGGGCGGAAGGGGGGTACAATGAGCAGTTCTTC.

This clonotype turned up a few times. CDR3 sequence (DNA): TGTGCCAGCAGCCGTTCCCCCGCAACAGATACGCAGTATTTT. This gives the protein CASSRSPATDTQYF. V is TRBV7-2 and J is TRBJ2-3, with D hard to call. Germline V gives CDR1 SGHTA, CDR2 FQGNSA. The CDR3 has 14 residues. V shed 5 bases and J shed 3 bases, with 12 bases lying between them. Full variable domain (remainder filled in from reference TRBV7-2 and TRBJ2-3): GAGVSQSPSNKVTEKGKDVELRCDPISGHTALYWYRQSLGQGLEFLIYFQGNSAPDKSGLPSDRFSAERTGGSVSTLTIQRTQQEDSAVYLCASSRSPATDTQYFGPGTRLTVL.

As to this clonotype: This sequence may be a read error, since a much larger clone differs from it by one base. This chain links TRBV10-3 with TRBJ2-2, with D perhaps matching TRBD1 (6 bases). This CDR3 spans 15 amino acids. From germline, CDR1 is ENHRY and CDR2 SYGVKD. The CDR3 DNA sequence: TGTACCATCAGTGAGGGAACAGGGTGGTCCGGGGAGCTGTTTTTT. It encodes CTISEGTGWSGELFF.

This clonotype was recorded a few times. The chain carries TRBV6-2 or TRBV6-3 and TRBJ2-1; 7 bases are a match to TRBD2. The CDR3 spans 14 residues. With 6 bases clipped from V and 8 bases from J, the junction kept 10 bases outside the gene matches. Germline CDR1 MNHEY, CDR2 SVGEGT. CDR3 DNA: TGTGCCAGCAGCTCCCTTTTACGGGAGGATGAGCAGTTCTTC. Translation: CASSSLLREDEQFF.

In this sample, this clonotype turned up a few times. The rearrangement links TRBV7-9 to TRBJ2-3, with a weak D call TRBD2 (6 bases). Germline lookup yields CDR1 SEHNR and CDR2 FQNEAQ (reference sequence). V dropped 3 bases and J dropped 2 bases, with 9 bases sitting between them. The CDR3 runs 14 residues. CDR3 DNA: TGTGCCAGCAGCTTGGGCGGGACCACAGATACGCAGTATTTT. This gives the protein CASSLGGTTDTQYF.